The next 24 T cell receptor beta chains were all read from a single sample in a study of T cells in Graves' hyperthyroidism and ophthalmopathy. Amplification of TCR beta CDR3 regions was performed using RNA transcripts as template. HTBI primers were employed in a first-round RT-PCR of the TCR CDR3. Via MiXCR, TCRdb re-called the multiplex PCR reads, giving one row per CDR3 protein. The sample contains 200,000 to 250,000 distinct CDR3 sequences, about 15% of which appear only once. Sequences were obtained from blood. These receptors were taken from a man aged 50-59 years with Graves' hyperthyroidism.

This clonotype was seen more than once but under ten times. V usage is TRBV12-3 or TRBV12-4 and J usage is TRBJ2-7; 7 nucleotides agree with TRBD2. V was pared by 1 base and J by 1 base, with 4 bases of the junction left unmatched. The CDR3 covers 15 residues. Written as DNA, the CDR3 is TGTGCCAGCAGTTTAGGGGGGGGAGGGTCCTACGAGCAGTACTTC. It is translated as CASSLGGGGSYEQYF.

In this sample, this clonotype turned up many times. The chain recombines TRBV24-1 with TRBJ2-1; TRBD1 matches at 11 bases. Per the germline V gene, CDR1 is KGHDR and CDR2 is SFDVKD. The CDR3 runs 15 residues. V lost 4 bases and J lost 6; bases outside the gene matches: 4. The CDR3 reads CATSDPGTGGNEQFF. The CDR3 DNA reads as TGTGCCACCAGTGACCCCGGGACAGGGGGCAATGAGCAGTTCTTC.

This clonotype came up a few times. The V gene is TRBV12-3 or TRBV12-4, the J gene TRBJ2-7; 7 nucleotides align to TRBD1. The V and J ends lost 1 base and 5 bases, in that order; junction bases with no gene match: 11. This CDR3 contains 16 residues. As DNA, the CDR3 is TGTGCCAGCAGTTTAGGGAAACCACAGGGGTTTAACGAGCAGTACTTC. It specifies CASSLGKPQGFNEQYF.

This clonotype was found many times. This rearrangement joins TRBV28 to TRBJ2-7, with 7 bases that match TRBD2. This CDR3 has 14 residues. Germline-derived CDR1 and CDR2 are MDHEN and SYDVKM. J was trimmed by 3 bases and V by 5 bases; bases with no gene match: 7. This CDR3 is CASSGPSGNYEQYF. CDR3 coding DNA: TGTGCCAGCAGTGGTCCTAGCGGTAACTACGAGCAGTACTTC.

This clonotype was recorded many times. V is TRBV28 and J is TRBJ2-7; the D gene could be TRBD1 or TRBD2 (5 bases each). Trimming removed 5 bases at V and 5 bases at J, with 10 bases between. Per the germline V gene, CDR1 is MDHEN and CDR2 is SYDVKM. This CDR3 contains 12 residues. DNA for the CDR3: TGTGCCAGCAGTCCCCTGGGGGACGAGCAGTACTTC. As protein: CASSPLGDEQYF.

This clonotype has more than one count but fewer than ten. The V and J genes are TRBV14 and TRBJ1-2; D ambiguous. Germline V gives CDR1 SGHDN, CDR2 FVKESK. V lost 4 bases to trimming and J lost 5 bases, with 8 bases between them. This CDR3 spans 12 amino acids. DNA of the CDR3: TGTGCCAGCAGCCGTCAAGATTATGGCTACACCTTC. Translating gives CASSRQDYGYTF. Complete variable domain (other parts from reference TRBV14 and TRBJ1-2): EAGVTQFPSHSVIEKGQTVTLRCDPISGHDNLYWYRRVMGKEIKFLLHFVKESKQDESGMPNNRFLAERTGGTYSTLKVQPAELEDSGVYFCASSRQDYGYTFGSGTRLTVV.

Comments on this clonotype: The junction differs from germline at one of its ends, possibly a read error. The J gene is TRBJ1-1, the V gene TRBV7-3; no clear D gene. The CDR3 is 13 amino acids. Germline CDR1 SGHTA, CDR2 FQGTGA. The DNA of the CDR3 is TGTGCCGGCAGCTTAACCGGGTACACTGAAGCTTTCTTT. It encodes CAGSLTGYTEAFF.

This clonotype was observed at least ten times. The rearrangement joins TRBV7-2 to TRBJ1-6; D uncertain. Germline V gives CDR1 SGHTA, CDR2 FQGNSA. Trimming removed 5 bases from V and 4 bases from J, with 9 bases in between. The CDR3 sequence is 14 residues long. For the CDR3, the DNA is TGTGCCAGCAGCGCGTTTCTATATAATTCACCCCTCCACTTT. Amino acids: CASSAFLYNSPLHF.

The sample holds many counts of this clonotype. The rearrangement uses TRBV28 and TRBJ2-3; TRBD2 matches 8 bases. J lost 6 bases, V lost 7 bases, and 12 bases had no gene match. CDR3 length equals 15 residues. Germline assignment: CDR1 MDHEN and CDR2 SYDVKM. In nucleotides, the CDR3 is TGTGCCAGCACTAGAGCGGGAGCCGGTCTGGATACGCAGTATTTT. Encoded protein: CASTRAGAGLDTQYF.

The sample holds many counts of this clonotype. V and J are TRBV12-3 or TRBV12-4 and TRBJ2-3; D ambiguous. The CDR3 totals 12 residues. Trimming took 7 bases from V and 5 from J, leaving 10 bases between them. CDR3 DNA: TGTGCCAGCAAGCAAAGTGGAGATACGCAGTATTTT. This sequence encodes CASKQSGDTQYF.

This clonotype was recorded many times. The rearrangement uses TRBV13 and TRBJ1-6; D remains ambiguous. The germline gives CDR1 PRHDT, CDR2 FYEKMQ (reference sequence). The CDR3 consists of 12 residues. V lost 1 base and J 16 bases, leaving 11 bases between the germline ends. The CDR3 DNA reads TGTGCCAGCAGCTTAGAAGGGAACAGTCTCCACTTT. It encodes CASSLEGNSLHF.

This clonotype has a count of ten or more. The chain links TRBV7-3 to TRBJ2-3; D is unclear. This CDR3 has 13 residues. Per germline, CDR1 SGHTA and CDR2 FQGTGA. V was clipped by 6 bases and J by 6 bases, with 13 bases between them. The CDR3 protein is CASSTYPGDTQYF. CDR3 nucleotides: TGTGCCAGCAGTACCTACCCTGGGGATACGCAGTATTTT. The whole variable domain, remainder taken from reference TRBV7-3 and TRBJ2-3, is GAGVSQTPSNKVTEKGKYVELRCDPISGHTALYWYRQSLGQGPEFLIYFQGTGAADDSGLPNDRFFAVRPEGSVSTLKIQRTERGDSAVYLCASSTYPGDTQYFGPGTRLTVL.

The table lists this clonotype with a few counts. The chain employs TRBV7-9 and TRBJ1-2, with 7 bases matching TRBD1. This CDR3 contains 17 residues. The J segment lost 4 bases and the V segment lost 5 bases, leaving 16 bases of the junction unmatched. Germline V CDR1 and CDR2: SEHNR, FQNEAQ (reference sequence). CDR3 loop: CASSPSTRGLETYGYTF. As DNA, the CDR3 is TGTGCCAGCAGCCCATCCACTAGGGGGCTTGAAACCTATGGCTACACCTTC.

The chain employs TRBV11-2 and TRBJ1-4, with TRBD1 matching 12 bases. Germline values: CDR1 SGHAT, CDR2 FQNNGV. The CDR3 totals 20 residues. V trimming: 8 bases; J trimming: 3 bases; junction bases outside the gene matches: 19. The DNA for the CDR3 is TGTGCCAGCGGTGGGTCCCGCGCACCGGGACAGGGGGCGGCTAATGAAAAACTGTTTTTT. Its protein product is CASGGSRAPGQGAANEKLFF. The full variable domain, in which reference TRBV11-2 and TRBJ1-4 provide the parts outside the CDR3, is EAGVAQSPRYKIIEKRQSVAFWCNPISGHATLYWYQQILGQGPKLLIQFQNNGVVDDSQLPKDRFSAERLKGVDSTLKIQPAKLEDSAVYLCASGGSRAPGQGAANEKLFFGSGTQLSVL.

This clonotype was seen ten or more times. The gene calls are TRBV6-5 and TRBJ2-1, with 9 bases lining up with TRBD1. CDR3 length equals 16 residues. CDR1 and CDR2 (germline): MNHEY, SVGAGI. V lost 0 bases, J lost 3 bases, and 3 bases stayed unmatched. The CDR3, as DNA: TGTGCCAGCAGTTACTCCTGGACAGGGGTCTACAATGAGCAGTTCTTC. Its translation: CASSYSWTGVYNEQFF.

This clonotype was picked up many times. The V and J genes are TRBV6-2 or TRBV6-3 and TRBJ2-5; unclear D gene. Trimming removed 7 bases at V and 5 bases at J, with 14 bases between. Germline CDR1 reads MNHEY; CDR2 reads SVGEGT. This CDR3 is built from 13 residues. The CDR3 DNA reads as TGTGCCAGCATCAGTCGGCAGCGTGAGACCCAGTACTTC. It encodes CASISRQRETQYF.

The chain employs TRBV18 and TRBJ2-2; D may be TRBD2 (6 bases). Germline V gene lookup returns CDR1 KGHSH and CDR2 LQKENI. The CDR3 sequence is 16 residues long. The ends were cut back, 1 base at V and 2 bases at J, with 11 bases in the middle. CDR3 sequence (DNA): TGTGCCAGCTCACCACGTATTAGCGGTAACACCGGGGAGCTGTTTTTT. Protein: CASSPRISGNTGELFF. Complete variable domain (other parts from reference TRBV18 and TRBJ2-2): NAGVMQNPRHLVRRRGQEARLRCSPMKGHSHVYWYRQLPEEGLKFMVYLQKENIIDESGMPKERFSAEFPKEGPSILRIQQVVRGDSAAYFCASSPRISGNTGELFFGEGSRLTVL.

As to this clonotype: A much larger clone lies a single base off, so this may be a read error. V is TRBV12-3 or TRBV12-4 and J is TRBJ2-7, with D perhaps TRBD1 or TRBD2 (5 bases each). This CDR3 has 13 amino acids. CDR3 in DNA: TGTGCCAGCAGTTTCAGGGACGCCTACGGGCAGTACTTC. Protein sequence: CASSFRDAYGQYF.

The sample holds a few counts of this clonotype. Compared with germline, one end of the junction differs, possibly owing to a read error. The chain combines TRBV2 with TRBJ1-4; D is uncertain. Germline V gene data show CDR1 as SNHLY and CDR2 as FYNNEI. CDR3 size: 16 residues. The CDR3 loop reads CVSSVRNGRINEKLFF. The CDR3 DNA reads TGTGTCAGCAGTGTAAGGAACGGACGAATAAATGAAAAACTGTTTTTT. Full variable domain (outside the CDR3, taken from reference TRBV2 and TRBJ1-4): EPEVTQTPSHQVTQMGQEVILRCVPISNHLYFYWYRQILGQKVEFLVSFYNNEISEKSEIFDDQFSVERPDGSNFTLKIRSTKLEDSAMYFCVSSVRNGRINEKLFFGSGTQLSVL.

This clonotype was seen repeatedly, ten times or more. This chain connects TRBV18 to TRBJ1-1, with 8 positions matching TRBD1. This CDR3 contains 15 residues. Per germline, CDR1 KGHSH and CDR2 LQKENI. J lost 4 bases, V lost 5 bases, and 9 bases had no gene match. The CDR3 here is CASSTVGQGSTEAFF. The CDR3 DNA reads as TGTGCCAGCTCAACGGTCGGACAGGGAAGCACTGAAGCTTTCTTT.

This chain connects TRBV5-1 to TRBJ2-1; D possibly uses TRBD1 or TRBD2 (5 bases each). V was pared by 3 bases and J by 8 bases, with 15 bases between. From germline, CDR1 is SGHRS and CDR2 YFSETQ. The CDR3 is 14 residues long. CDR3 sequence reads: CASSYGTSGDEQFF. CDR3 sequence (DNA): TGCGCCAGCAGCTACGGGACCAGCGGCGATGAGCAGTTCTTC.

This clonotype was counted once. The V gene is TRBV7-9, the J gene TRBJ2-7; D may be TRBD1 (6 bases). The V end was cut by 5 bases, the J end by 7 bases, with 18 bases between. The V gene's germline CDR1 is SEHNR and CDR2 FQNEAQ (reference sequence). The CDR3 has 14 residues. CDR3 region: CASSTMQGTREQYF. As DNA, the CDR3 is TGTGCCAGCAGCACCATGCAGGGGACGAGGGAGCAGTACTTC. Complete variable domain (other parts from reference TRBV7-9 and TRBJ2-7): DTGVSQNPRHKITKRGQNVTFRCDPISEHNRLYWYRQTLGQGPEFLTYFQNEAQLEKSRLLSDRFSAERPKGSFSTLEIQRTEQGDSAMYLCASSTMQGTREQYFGPGTRLTVT.

This clonotype occurred many times. This chain links TRBV11-2 with TRBJ1-2; D is perhaps TRBD1 (6 bases). The V gene lost 6 bases and the J gene lost 6 bases, with 17 bases spanning the gap. The CDR3 has 14 residues. Looked up from germline, CDR1 is SGHAT and CDR2 is FQNNGV. This CDR3 is CASSSGQLWNGYTF. For the CDR3, the DNA is TGTGCCAGCAGTTCCGGACAGTTGTGGAATGGCTACACCTTC.

This chain links TRBV27 with TRBJ1-5; TRBD1 is a possible D gene (6 bases). Between the trimmed V and J ends, which lost 0 bases and 7 bases, there was a span of 19 bases. The germline V gene has CDR1 MNHEY and CDR2 SMNVEV (reference sequence). The CDR3 extends over 17 amino acids. The CDR3: CASSLSWVGQGWQPQHF. The DNA of the CDR3 is TGTGCCAGCAGTTTATCGTGGGTAGGCCAGGGGTGGCAGCCCCAGCATTTT.